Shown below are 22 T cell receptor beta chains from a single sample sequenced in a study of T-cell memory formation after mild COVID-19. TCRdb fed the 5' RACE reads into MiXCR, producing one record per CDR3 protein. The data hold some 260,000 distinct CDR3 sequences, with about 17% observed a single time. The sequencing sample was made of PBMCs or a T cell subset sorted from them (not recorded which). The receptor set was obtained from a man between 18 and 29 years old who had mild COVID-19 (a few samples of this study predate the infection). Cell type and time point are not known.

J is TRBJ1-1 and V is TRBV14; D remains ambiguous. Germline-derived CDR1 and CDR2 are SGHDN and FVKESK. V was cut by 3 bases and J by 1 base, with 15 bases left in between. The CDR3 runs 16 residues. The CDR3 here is CASSHHRGGWNTEAFF. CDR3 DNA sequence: TGTGCCAGCAGCCACCATCGAGGCGGATGGAACACTGAAGCTTTCTTT. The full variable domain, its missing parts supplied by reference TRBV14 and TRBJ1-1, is EAGVTQFPSHSVIEKGQTVTLRCDPISGHDNLYWYRRVMGKEIKFLLHFVKESKQDESGMPNNRFLAERTGGTYSTLKVQPAELEDSGVYFCASSHHRGGWNTEAFFGQGTRLTVV.

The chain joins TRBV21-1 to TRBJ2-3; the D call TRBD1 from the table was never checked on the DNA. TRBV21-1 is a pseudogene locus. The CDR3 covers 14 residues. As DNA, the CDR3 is TGTGCCAGCAGCATGGCGGGGGAGAGAGATACGCAGTATTTT. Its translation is CASSMAGERDTQYF.

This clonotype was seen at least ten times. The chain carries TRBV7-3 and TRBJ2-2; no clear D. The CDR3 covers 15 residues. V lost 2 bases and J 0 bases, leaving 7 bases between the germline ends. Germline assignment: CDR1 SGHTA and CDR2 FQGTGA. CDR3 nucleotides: TGTGCCAGCAGCTTAGGTGGCCCGAACACCGGGGAGCTGTTTTTT. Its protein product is CASSLGGPNTGELFF. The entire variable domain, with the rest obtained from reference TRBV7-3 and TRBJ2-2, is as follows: GAGVSQTPSNKVTEKGKYVELRCDPISGHTALYWYRQSLGQGPEFLIYFQGTGAADDSGLPNDRFFAVRPEGSVSTLKIQRTERGDSAVYLCASSLGGPNTGELFFGEGSRLTVL.

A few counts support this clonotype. The CDR3 nucleotides read TGCAGCGTCGGAAAAGAGGGTCGAGGGACCGGGGAGCTGTTTTTT. Translated, it gives CSVGKEGRGTGELFF. The genes are TRBV29-1 and TRBJ2-2, with D possibly matching TRBD2 (5 bases). Germline V gene sequence: CDR1 SQVTM, CDR2 ANQGSEA. The length of the CDR3 is 15 residues. V lost 6 bases and J 5 bases, leaving 19 bases between the germline ends.

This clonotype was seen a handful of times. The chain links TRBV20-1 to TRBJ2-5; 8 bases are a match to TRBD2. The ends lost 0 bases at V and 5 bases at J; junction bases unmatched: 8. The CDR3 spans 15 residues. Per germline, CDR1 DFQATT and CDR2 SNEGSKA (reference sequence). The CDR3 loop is CSARDPAGGLETQYF. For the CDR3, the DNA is TGCAGTGCTAGAGATCCCGCGGGGGGCCTGGAGACCCAGTACTTC.

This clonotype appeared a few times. In nucleotides, the CDR3 is TGTGCCTGGAGTGTACCAGTTCCTGGAAACACCATATATTTT. Translating gives CAWSVPVPGNTIYF. This chain joins TRBV30 and TRBJ1-3; D call uncertain. The CDR3 consists of 14 residues. Germline lookup yields CDR1 GTSNPN and CDR2 SVGIG (reference sequence). Trimming shortened V by 0 bases and J by 2 bases, and 8 bases separated the two germline ends.

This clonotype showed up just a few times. The CDR3 DNA is TGTGCCAGCAGGACCCGGACAGGGATGAGCACCGGGGAGCTGTTTTTT. The encoded protein is CASRTRTGMSTGELFF. This rearrangement joins TRBV6-1 to TRBJ2-2; TRBD1 aligns across 8 bases. The J segment lost 4 bases and the V segment lost 6 bases, leaving 10 bases of the junction unmatched. CDR3 length equals 16 residues. Looked up from germline, CDR1 is MNHNS and CDR2 is SASEGT.

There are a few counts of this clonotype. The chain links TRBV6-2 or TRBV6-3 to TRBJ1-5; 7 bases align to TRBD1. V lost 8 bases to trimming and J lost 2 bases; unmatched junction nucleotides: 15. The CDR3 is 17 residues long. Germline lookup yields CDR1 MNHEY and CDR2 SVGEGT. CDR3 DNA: TGTGCCAGCCAGGGGGGACGGGGGGCGACTGGCAATCAGCCCCAGCATTTT. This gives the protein CASQGGRGATGNQPQHF.

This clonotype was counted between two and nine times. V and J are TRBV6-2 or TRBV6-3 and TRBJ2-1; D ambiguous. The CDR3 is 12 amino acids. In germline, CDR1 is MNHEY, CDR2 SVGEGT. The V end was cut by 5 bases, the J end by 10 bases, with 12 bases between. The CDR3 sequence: CASSPRVREQFF. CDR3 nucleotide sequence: TGTGCCAGCAGTCCAAGGGTCCGAGAGCAGTTCTTC.

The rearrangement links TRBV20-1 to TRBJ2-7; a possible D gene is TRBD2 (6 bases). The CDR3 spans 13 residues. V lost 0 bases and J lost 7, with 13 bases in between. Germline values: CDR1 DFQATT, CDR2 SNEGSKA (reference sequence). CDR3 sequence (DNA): TGCAGTGCTAGAGACACTAGGGCGGGGGAGCAGTACTTC. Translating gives CSARDTRAGEQYF.

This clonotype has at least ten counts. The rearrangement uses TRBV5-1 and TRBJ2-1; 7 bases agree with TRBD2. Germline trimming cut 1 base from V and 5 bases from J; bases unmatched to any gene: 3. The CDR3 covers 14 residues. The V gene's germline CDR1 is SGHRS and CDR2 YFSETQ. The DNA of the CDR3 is TGCGCCAGCAGCTTGACTAGCGCAAACAATGAGCAGTTCTTC. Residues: CASSLTSANNEQFF.

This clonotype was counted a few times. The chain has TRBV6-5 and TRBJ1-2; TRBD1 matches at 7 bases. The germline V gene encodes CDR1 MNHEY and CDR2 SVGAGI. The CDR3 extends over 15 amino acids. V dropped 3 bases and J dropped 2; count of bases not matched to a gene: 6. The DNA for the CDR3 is TGTGCCAGCAGTTATTCATTACAGGGGAACTATGGCTACACCTTC. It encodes CASSYSLQGNYGYTF.

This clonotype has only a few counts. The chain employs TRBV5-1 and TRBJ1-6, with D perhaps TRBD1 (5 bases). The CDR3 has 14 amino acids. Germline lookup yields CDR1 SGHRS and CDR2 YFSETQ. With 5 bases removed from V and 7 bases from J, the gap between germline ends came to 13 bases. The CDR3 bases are TGCGCCAGCAGTTCCGGGACTATGAATTCACCCCTCCACTTT. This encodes CASSSGTMNSPLHF.

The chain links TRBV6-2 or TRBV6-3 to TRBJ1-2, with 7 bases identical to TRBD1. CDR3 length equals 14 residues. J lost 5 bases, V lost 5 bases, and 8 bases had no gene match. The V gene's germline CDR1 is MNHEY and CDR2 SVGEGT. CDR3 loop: CASSRQGALYGYTF. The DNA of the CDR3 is TGTGCCAGCAGTCGACAGGGAGCTTTATATGGCTACACCTTC.

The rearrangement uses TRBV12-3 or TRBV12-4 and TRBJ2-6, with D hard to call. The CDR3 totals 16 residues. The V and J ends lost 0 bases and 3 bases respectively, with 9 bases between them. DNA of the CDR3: TGTGCCAGCAGTTTAGCTCGGCTAATTGGGGCCAACGTCCTGACTTTC. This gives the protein CASSLARLIGANVLTF.

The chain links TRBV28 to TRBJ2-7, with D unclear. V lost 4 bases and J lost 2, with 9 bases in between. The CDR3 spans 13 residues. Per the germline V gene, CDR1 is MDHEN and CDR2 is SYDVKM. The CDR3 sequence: CASSSTPPYEQYV. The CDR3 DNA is TGTGCCAGCAGTTCAACCCCACCCTACGAGCAGTACGTC.

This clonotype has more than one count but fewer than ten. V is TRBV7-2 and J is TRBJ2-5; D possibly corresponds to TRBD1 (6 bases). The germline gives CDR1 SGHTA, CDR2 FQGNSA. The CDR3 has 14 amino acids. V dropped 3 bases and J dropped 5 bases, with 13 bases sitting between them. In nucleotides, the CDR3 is TGTGCCAGCAGCTTTCAGGGGATGGGGGAGACCCAGTACTTC. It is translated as CASSFQGMGETQYF.

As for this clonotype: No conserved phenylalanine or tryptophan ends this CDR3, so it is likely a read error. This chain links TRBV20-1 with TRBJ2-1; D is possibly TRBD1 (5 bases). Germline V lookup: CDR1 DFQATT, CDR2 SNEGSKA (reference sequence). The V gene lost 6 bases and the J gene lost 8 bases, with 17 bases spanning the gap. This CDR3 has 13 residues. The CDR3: CSAPGQGVDEQFL. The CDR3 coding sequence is TGCAGTGCGCCTGGGCAGGGCGTCGATGAGCAGTTCTTG.

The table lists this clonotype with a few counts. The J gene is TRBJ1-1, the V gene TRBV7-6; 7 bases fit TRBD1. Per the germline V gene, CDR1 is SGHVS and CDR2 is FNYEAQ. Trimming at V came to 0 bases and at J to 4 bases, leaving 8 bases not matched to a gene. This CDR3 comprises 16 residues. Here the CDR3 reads CASSLAMTGWPTEAFF. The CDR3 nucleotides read TGTGCCAGCAGCTTAGCGATGACAGGGTGGCCCACTGAAGCTTTCTTT.

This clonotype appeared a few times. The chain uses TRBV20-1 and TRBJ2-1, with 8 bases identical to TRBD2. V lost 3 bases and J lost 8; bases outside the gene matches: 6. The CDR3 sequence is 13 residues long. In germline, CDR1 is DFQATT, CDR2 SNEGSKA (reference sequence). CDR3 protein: CSASGGALDEQFF. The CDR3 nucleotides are TGCAGTGCTAGCGGGGGGGCCTTGGATGAGCAGTTCTTC.

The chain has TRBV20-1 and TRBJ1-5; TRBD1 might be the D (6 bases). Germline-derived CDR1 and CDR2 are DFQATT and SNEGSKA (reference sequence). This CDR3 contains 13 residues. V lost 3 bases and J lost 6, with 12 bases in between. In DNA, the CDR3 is TGCAGTGCTAGCCCAAGGGGGATTCAGCCCCAGCATTTT. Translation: CSASPRGIQPQHF.

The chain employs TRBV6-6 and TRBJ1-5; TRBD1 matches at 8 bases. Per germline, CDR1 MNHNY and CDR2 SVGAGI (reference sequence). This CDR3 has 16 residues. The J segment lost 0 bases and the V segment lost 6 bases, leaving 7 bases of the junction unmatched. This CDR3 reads CASRGPTGASNQPQHF. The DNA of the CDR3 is TGTGCCAGCAGAGGTCCGACAGGGGCTAGCAATCAGCCCCAGCATTTT.